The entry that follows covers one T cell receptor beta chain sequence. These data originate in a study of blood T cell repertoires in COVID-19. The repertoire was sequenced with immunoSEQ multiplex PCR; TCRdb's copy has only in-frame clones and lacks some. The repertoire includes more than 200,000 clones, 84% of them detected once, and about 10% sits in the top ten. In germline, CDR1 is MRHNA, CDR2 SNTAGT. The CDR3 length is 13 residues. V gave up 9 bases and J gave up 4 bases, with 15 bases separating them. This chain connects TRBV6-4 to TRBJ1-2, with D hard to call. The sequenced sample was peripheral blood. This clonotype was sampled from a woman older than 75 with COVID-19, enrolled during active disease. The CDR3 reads CASSDSGVYGYTF. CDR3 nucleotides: TGTGCCAGTTCCGATAGCGGGGTCTATGGCTACACCTTC.